This paragraph reports one TCR beta chain. Sequenced patients had Stevens-Johnson syndrome or toxic epidermal necrolysis caused by carbamazepine. Germline values: CDR1 LGHNA, CDR2 YSLEER. The CDR3 sequence is 15 residues long. The data stem from a study of T cells in severe cutaneous drug reactions. TCR subtype-specific primers in iRepertoire multiplex PCR prepared libraries for bulk and single-cell sequencing. TCRdb reworked the multiplex PCR reads into one entry per CDR3 protein, no DNA. Reported are over 20,000 distinct CDR3 sequences; the ten largest clones contain about 7.8%. The sample consisted of PBMCs. The sequence came from a human donor with toxic epidermal necrolysis, a severe cutaneous drug reaction. The chain couples TRBV4-3 to TRBJ2-1; TCRdb's assignment of TRBD2 cannot be checked, as there is no DNA. The CDR3 protein is CASSQLAGGANEQFF.